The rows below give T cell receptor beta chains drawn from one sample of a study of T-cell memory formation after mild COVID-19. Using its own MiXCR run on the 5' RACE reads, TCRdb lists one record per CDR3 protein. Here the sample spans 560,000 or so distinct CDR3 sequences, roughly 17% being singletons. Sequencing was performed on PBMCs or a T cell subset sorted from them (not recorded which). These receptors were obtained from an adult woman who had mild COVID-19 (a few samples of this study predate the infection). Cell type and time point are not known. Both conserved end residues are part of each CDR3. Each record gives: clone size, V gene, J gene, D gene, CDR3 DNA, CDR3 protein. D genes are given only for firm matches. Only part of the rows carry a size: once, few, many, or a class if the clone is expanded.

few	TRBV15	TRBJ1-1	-	TGTGCCACCAGCAGAGAAAAAGGAACTGAAGCTTTCTTT	CATSREKGTEAFF
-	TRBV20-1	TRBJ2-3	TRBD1	TGCAGTGCTAGTTCTACAGGGGCCCGCTTAAACACAGATACGCAGTATTTT	CSASSTGARLNTDTQYF
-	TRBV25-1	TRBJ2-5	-	TGTGCCAGCAGCCTCGGTTGGACCCAGTACTTC	CASSLGWTQYF
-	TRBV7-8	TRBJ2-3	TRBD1	TGTGCCAGCAGCTTATTCAGGGGGCAGACAGATACGCAGTATTTT	CASSLFRGQTDTQYF
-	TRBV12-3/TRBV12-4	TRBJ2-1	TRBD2	TGTGCCAGCAGAAGGACTAGCCAATACAATGAGCAGTTCTTC	CASRRTSQYNEQFF
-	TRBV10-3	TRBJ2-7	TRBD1	TGTGCCATCAGGCAAGGACAGGGGGCGTCGTCAGAGCAGTACTTC	CAIRQGQGASSEQYF
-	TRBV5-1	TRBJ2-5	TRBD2	TGCGCCAGCAGCCGACCGGGGCTAGCGGGGGGGCAAGTGCAAGAGACCCAGTACTTC	CASSRPGLAGGQVQETQYF
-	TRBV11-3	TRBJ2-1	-	TGTGCCAGCTCGCGGGCGGATTACAATGAGAAGTTCTTC	CASSRADYNEKFF
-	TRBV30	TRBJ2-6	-	TGTGCCTGGAGTACGGACATCCGAACCTCTGGGGCCAACGTCCTGACTTTC	CAWSTDIRTSGANVLTF
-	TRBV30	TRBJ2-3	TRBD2	TGTGCCTGGAGTGTACCCGGGACTAGCGTTACAGATACGCAGTATTTT	CAWSVPGTSVTDTQYF
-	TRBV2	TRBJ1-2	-	TGTGCCAGCAGTAGTAAGAACCTGAACTATGGCTACACCTTC	CASSSKNLNYGYTF
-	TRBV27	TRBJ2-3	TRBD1	TGTGCCAGCAAGGAGACAGGGAGTTTGTTTGATACGCAGTATTTT	CASKETGSLFDTQYF
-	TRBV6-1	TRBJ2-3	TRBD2	TGTGCCAGCATGAGACTAGCGGGGTACGCAGATACGCAGTATTTT	CASMRLAGYADTQYF
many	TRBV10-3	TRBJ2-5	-	TGTGCCATCAGTGAGGATGGACAATCGGCCCAGTACTTC	CAISEDGQSAQYF
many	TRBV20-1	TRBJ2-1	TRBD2	TGCAGTGCTACCGCCGGGAGGGCCTACAATGAGCAGTTCTTC	CSATAGRAYNEQFF
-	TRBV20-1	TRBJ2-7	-	TGCAGTGCTAGAGGCTACAGCTCCTACGAGCAGTACTTC	CSARGYSSYEQYF
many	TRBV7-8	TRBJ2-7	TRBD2	TGTGCCAGCAGCCCCCGGACTAGCTCCTACGAGCAGTACTTC	CASSPRTSSYEQYF
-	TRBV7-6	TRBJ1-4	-	TGTGCCAGCAGCTTAGACGGGGGGTCGGGTGAAAAACTGTTTTTT	CASSLDGGSGEKLFF
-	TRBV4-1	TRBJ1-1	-	TGCGCCAGCAGCCAAAGAGCGGGCCAGAGAGTTGAAGCTTTCTTT	CASSQRAGQRVEAFF
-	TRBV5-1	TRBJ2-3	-	TGCGCCAGCAGCTTGGCCGCGGCGACAGATACGCAGTATTTT	CASSLAAATDTQYF
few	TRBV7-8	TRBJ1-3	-	TGTGCCAGCAGCTTTCGACAGGACGCTTCTGGAAACACCATATATTTT	CASSFRQDASGNTIYF
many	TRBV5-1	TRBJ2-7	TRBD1	TGCGCCAGCAGCTTGCAGGGACAGCTTTACGAGCAGTACTTC	CASSLQGQLYEQYF
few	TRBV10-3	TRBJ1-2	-	TGTGCCATCAGTGAACGGGGGCAAGGCTACACCTTC	CAISERGQGYTF
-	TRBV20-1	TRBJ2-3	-	TGCAGTGCTACAGATACGCAGTATTTT	CSATDTQYF
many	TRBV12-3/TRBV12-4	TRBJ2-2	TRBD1	TGTGCCAGCAGTTGGACAGGGGCCGGGGAGCTGTTTTTT	CASSWTGAGELFF
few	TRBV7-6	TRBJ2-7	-	TGTGCCAGCAGCTTAGACGGGCAGGGGACATACGAGCAGTACTTC	CASSLDGQGTYEQYF
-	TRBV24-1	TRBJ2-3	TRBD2	TGTGCCACCAGTGAGCCGACTAGCGGAGGGAGAGCAGATACGCAGTATTTT	CATSEPTSGGRADTQYF
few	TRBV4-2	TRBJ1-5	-	TGTGCCAGCAGCCAAGAATTTGACCAGCCCCAGCATTTT	CASSQEFDQPQHF
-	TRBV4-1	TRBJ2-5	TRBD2	TGCGCCAGCAGCCAAGACGGCCAGCGGGGGGGCGATGAGACCCGGTACTTC	CASSQDGQRGGDETRYF
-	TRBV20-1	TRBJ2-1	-	TGCAGTGCTAGAGGAAGGACTCGCAATGCTGAGCAGTTCTTC	CSARGRTRNAEQFF
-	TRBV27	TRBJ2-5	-	TGTGCCAGCAGTTTCTCCCCAACGACAGTACAAGAGACCCAGTACTTC	CASSFSPTTVQETQYF
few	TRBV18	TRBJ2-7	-	TGTGCCAGCTCACTGTTACAGGGACTGGAACTAGGGGAGCAGTACTTC	CASSLLQGLELGEQYF
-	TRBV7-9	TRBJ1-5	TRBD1	TGTGCCAGCAGCTTAGGGACAGGGGGCGTCGGTCAGCCCCAGCATTTT	CASSLGTGGVGQPQHF
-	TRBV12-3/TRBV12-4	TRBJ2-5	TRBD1	TGTGCCAGCAGTTTAGCCGGATTGGGACAGGCAGGGGAGACCCAGTACTTC	CASSLAGLGQAGETQYF
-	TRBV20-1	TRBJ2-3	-	TGCAGTGCTAGATTACCGGGACTCACTCTGGATACGCAGTATTTT	CSARLPGLTLDTQYF
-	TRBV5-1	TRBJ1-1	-	TGCGCCAGCAGCTTGGTCGACAGCCTAGTTGAAGCTTTCTTT	CASSLVDSLVEAFF
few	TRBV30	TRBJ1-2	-	TGTGCCTGGAGTGTAAACAGGGCCTATGGCTACACCTTC	CAWSVNRAYGYTF
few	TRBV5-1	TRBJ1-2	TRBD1	TGCGCCAGCAGCTTGAGGTGGACAGGGGAATTTAACTATGGCTACACCTTC	CASSLRWTGEFNYGYTF
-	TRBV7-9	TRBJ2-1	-	TGTGCCAGCAGCTTACCAGGGAGTGGGAATGAGCAGTTCTTC	CASSLPGSGNEQFF
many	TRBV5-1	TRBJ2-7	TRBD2	TGCGCCAGCAGCTTGTTTTTACCGGGACTAGCGGGGAAGGCCTACGAGCAGTACTTC	CASSLFLPGLAGKAYEQYF
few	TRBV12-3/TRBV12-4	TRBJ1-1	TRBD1	TGTGCCAGCAGTTTAGCACAGGGGGCTGAAGCTTTCTTT	CASSLAQGAEAFF
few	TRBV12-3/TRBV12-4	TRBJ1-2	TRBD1	TGTGCCAGCAGTTGGGACGGGACAGCGGGAACCCGATATGGCTACACCTTC	CASSWDGTAGTRYGYTF
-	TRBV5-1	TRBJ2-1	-	TGCGCCAGCAGCTCGACCTACGCAAAACTAAGTCGGGACAATGAGCAGTTCTTC	CASSSTYAKLSRDNEQFF
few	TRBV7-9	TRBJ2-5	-	TGTGCCAGCAGCTTACCCCCTAGCCTCCAAGAGACCCAGTACTTC	CASSLPPSLQETQYF
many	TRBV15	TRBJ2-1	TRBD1	TGTGCCACCAGCAGGGGATGGACAGGAGGCTCCTACAATGAGCAGTTCTTC	CATSRGWTGGSYNEQFF
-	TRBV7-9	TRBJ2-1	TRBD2	TGTGCCAGCAGCTCGGGACTAGCGGATCTCTACAATGAGCAGTTCTTC	CASSSGLADLYNEQFF
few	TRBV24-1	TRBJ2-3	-	TGTGCCACCAGTGAAAAAGACACGACACTCACAGATACGCAGTATTTT	CATSEKDTTLTDTQYF
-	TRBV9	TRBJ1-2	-	TGTGCCAGCAGCGTAGGAGAAGACTACTATGGCTACACCTTC	CASSVGEDYYGYTF
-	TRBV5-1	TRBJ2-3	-	TGCGCCAGCCAATCGGACAGCACCACAGATACGCAGTATTTT	CASQSDSTTDTQYF
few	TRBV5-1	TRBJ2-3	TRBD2	TGCGCCAGCAAGACTAGCGGGGTCGGAGATACGCAGTATTTT	CASKTSGVGDTQYF
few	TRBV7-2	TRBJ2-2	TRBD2	TGTGCCAGCAGCTCCTGGACTAGCTTTGACGGGGAGCTGTTTTTT	CASSSWTSFDGELFF